Listed below are T cell receptor beta chains from one sample, sequenced in a study of liver allograft versus peripheral blood T cells. MiXCR was run by TCRdb on the reads, yielding one entry per CDR3 protein. The data hold around 9,000 distinct CDR3 sequences, with roughly 21% observed a single time. The receptors shown here come from a human patient who had a liver transplant. Some T cells may be supplied by the graft donor. Each CDR3 is given with its conserved first and last residue. A D gene is named only where the DNA matches it firmly. Clone size is given for some rows only: seen once, a few or many times, or a class if the clone is expanded.

.	TRBV28	.	TRBJ1-2	CASSNPDYGYTF	TGTGCCAGCAGTAATCCAGACTATGGCTACACCTTC
few	TRBV14	.	TRBJ2-3	CASSRRTPTDTQYF	TGTGCCAGCAGCCGACGGACGCCCACAGATACGCAGTATTTT
.	TRBV12-3/TRBV12-4	.	TRBJ2-1	CASSLDRHNEQFF	TGTGCCAGCAGTTTAGACAGGCACAATGAGCAGTTCTTC
.	TRBV20-1	.	TRBJ1-6	CSARVREDSPLHF	TGCAGTGCTAGAGTCAGGGAAGATTCACCCCTCCACTTT
medium-sized	TRBV6-6	.	TRBJ2-5	CASSGNRVSQETQYF	TGTGCCAGCAGTGGAAACAGGGTATCCCAAGAGACCCAGTACTTC
.	TRBV11-2	.	TRBJ1-5	CASSFGQNQPQHF	TGTGCCAGCAGCTTCGGACAGAATCAGCCCCAGCATTTT
medium-sized	TRBV6-1	.	TRBJ2-7	CASSTRAAYEQYF	TGTGCCAGCAGTACCAGGGCTGCCTACGAGCAGTACTTC
few	TRBV9	.	TRBJ1-5	CASSVGGEAVGQPQHF	TGTGCCAGCAGCGTAGGTGGGGAGGCGGTGGGTCAGCCCCAGCATTTT
medium-sized	TRBV29-1	TRBD2	TRBJ2-2	CSVSDSGRGGPGELFF	TGCAGCGTTTCAGACTCCGGGCGGGGGGGCCCCGGGGAGCTGTTTTTT
few	TRBV7-2	.	TRBJ2-3	CASSFLGLALTWDTQYF	TGTGCCAGCAGCTTTCTGGGCCTAGCGTTGACGTGGGATACGCAGTATTTT
.	TRBV6-5	TRBD1	TRBJ1-5	CASSSTGTDYNQPQHF	TGTGCCAGCAGTTCCACCGGGACAGACTACAATCAGCCCCAGCATTTT
.	TRBV7-3	TRBD1	TRBJ2-1	CASSPDRAGGEQFF	TGTGCCAGCAGCCCAGACAGGGCTGGGGGTGAGCAGTTCTTC
.	TRBV14	TRBD2	TRBJ2-3	CASALAGTDTQYF	TGTGCCAGCGCACTAGCGGGGACAGATACGCAGTATTTT
few	TRBV20-1	.	TRBJ2-3	CSAGWTAGLRDTQYF	TGCAGTGCTGGCTGGACAGCGGGCCTGCGGGATACGCAGTATTTT
medium-sized	TRBV6-1	.	TRBJ2-3	CASSLYRRDTQYF	TGTGCCAGCAGCCTTTACCGACGGGATACGCAGTATTTT
.	TRBV11-2	.	TRBJ1-5	CASSPVGPNQPQHF	TGTGCCAGCAGCCCCGTTGGGCCCAATCAGCCCCAGCATTTT
once	TRBV25-1	.	TRBJ1-2	CASSEWGRGNYGYTF	TGTGCCAGCAGTGAATGGGGTCGGGGTAACTATGGCTACACCTTC
medium-sized	TRBV6-6	.	TRBJ1-1	CAAALEDTEAFF	TGTGCCGCAGCCCTCGAAGATACTGAAGCTTTCTTT
medium-sized	TRBV18	.	TRBJ1-1	CASSGQSNTEAFF	TGTGCCAGCTCCGGACAGTCCAACACTGAAGCTTTCTTT
many	TRBV6-6	TRBD1	TRBJ1-1	CASSQSGQGSEAFF	TGTGCCAGCAGCCAGTCGGGACAGGGCTCTGAAGCTTTCTTT
.	TRBV2	.	TRBJ1-1	CASSVGRVNTEAFF	TGTGCCAGCAGTGTGGGCAGGGTAAACACTGAAGCTTTCTTT
medium-sized	TRBV29-1	TRBD1	TRBJ1-4	CSGLGQGNEKLFF	TGCAGCGGACTTGGACAGGGGAATGAAAAACTGTTTTTT
.	TRBV7-9	TRBD1	TRBJ1-3	CASSLGQGSSGNTIYF	TGTGCCAGCAGCTTAGGACAGGGTTCCTCTGGAAACACCATATATTTT
medium-sized	TRBV6-5	.	TRBJ1-2	CASSYGSVGQGGYGYTF	TGTGCCAGCAGTTACGGGTCGGTAGGGCAGGGCGGCTATGGCTACACCTTC
few	TRBV6-1	.	TRBJ1-5	CASIRAQGGNQPQHF	TGTGCCAGCATCAGGGCCCAGGGAGGCAATCAGCCCCAGCATTTT
few	TRBV30	.	TRBJ2-5	CAWEQGLGGETQYF	TGTGCCTGGGAACAGGGTTTGGGGGGAGAGACCCAGTACTTC